This T cell receptor beta chain was sequenced for a study of regulatory T cells in long-lasting Graves disease (dated by TCRdb to the early 2020s). Regarding the research as a whole: In the newly diagnosed Graves' disease group, patients had been taking antithyroid drugs for less than 3 months. Peripheral blood TCR sequencing and RNA sequencing compared persistent Graves' disease patients with newly diagnosed Graves' disease patients. The study was registered as a clinical trial and conducted in China. A total of about 33 samples were covered by TCR sequencing, comprising around 13 persistent and roughly 20 newly diagnosed Graves' disease patients.

In the paper's terms, the time point label means: newly diagnosed GD, antithyroid drugs for less than 3 months. For both TCR sequencing and RNA sequencing, RNA was extracted from PBMCs using TRIzol. The diagnosis of Graves' disease followed American Thyroid Association guidelines. Patients were recruited from an endocrinology department in Xi'an, China. Each patient gave 7 to 9.5 milliliters of peripheral blood, collected in an EDTA anticoagulant tube. Ficoll Paque Plus density gradient separation was used to isolate PBMCs, and no further T cell sorting was done. An Agilent 2100 Bioanalyzer and agarose gel were used to check RNA quality, and a NanoDrop 2000 was used to measure RNA concentration. The germline V gene supplies CDR1 SNHLY and CDR2 FYNNEI. From its cysteine to its phenylalanine, the CDR3 spans 15 amino acids. The sequence is cut down to CDR3 DNA, 45 bases in frame from base 1. Relative to germline, V is missing 3 bases and J is missing 5 bases, with 5 bases of the junction outside any gene match.

The protocol used for the library was multiplex PCR. Sequenced using an Illumina HiSeq 4000. iRepertoire HTBI primers and Arm-PCR amplification of CDR3 regions were used to construct TCR beta libraries. Before sequencing, the PCR products went through gel purification. The authors' analysis ran thus. Across samples, around 62 TRBV and around 15 TRBJ segments were identified and used for gene usage analysis of CDR3 amino acid clonotypes. COPE and FqMerger were used to merge filtered high-quality paired reads into contigs. BLAST was used to align contigs to IMGT TRBV, TRBD and TRBJ reference genes, and CDR3 was defined according to IMGT. Highly expanded clones were defined as clonotypes with a frequency above 0.1%. Repertoire diversity was measured by Shannon entropy, and V-J evenness by the Gini coefficient. A clonotype found in more than one individual was treated as public. The public reads were reanalyzed by TCRdb: fastp trimming at Q25, MiXCR alignment, in-frame beta chains only. When rows share a CDR3 protein, they turn into one entry using the most common DNA and genes. The V and J calls and clone size are TCRdb's, not the authors'. This sample lists fewer than 350,000 distinct CDR3 sequences; 15% to 20% were detected once. The top ten clonotypes cover roughly 35% of the sample.

On the study overall, not on this receptor specifically: TRBV28, TRBJ1-2 and TRBJ2-5 were preferentially used in persistent disease, while TRBV20-1 and TRBJ2-1 were favored in newly diagnosed disease. The authors acknowledged the small sample size as a limitation that may reduce accuracy. A larger number of public clonotypes was shared among persistent patients (approximately 2,500) than among newly diagnosed patients (approximately 1,000). Only peripheral blood was studied, because thyroid tissue, the primary lesion, was inaccessible. Compared with newly diagnosed patients, patients with persistent Graves' disease had lower TCR Shannon entropy and fewer highly expanded clones, which suggests clonal expansion. Sequencing and analysis were limited to the TCR beta chain.

Worth noting for this clonotype: Its antigen has not been determined. No base-level quality is on record; no much larger clone is a single base apart.

The sequence was obtained from a female donor with Graves disease. The sequence joins TRBV2 to TRBJ2-7, with 12 bases in between that match TRBD2. The sample here was peripheral blood mononuclear cells (PBMCs), taken at new diagnosis, from a patient treated with antithyroid drugs. The CDR3 protein: CASSDMTSGSNEQYF. The DNA sequence reads TGTGCCAGCAGTGATATGACTAGCGGGAGCAACGAGCAGTACTTC.